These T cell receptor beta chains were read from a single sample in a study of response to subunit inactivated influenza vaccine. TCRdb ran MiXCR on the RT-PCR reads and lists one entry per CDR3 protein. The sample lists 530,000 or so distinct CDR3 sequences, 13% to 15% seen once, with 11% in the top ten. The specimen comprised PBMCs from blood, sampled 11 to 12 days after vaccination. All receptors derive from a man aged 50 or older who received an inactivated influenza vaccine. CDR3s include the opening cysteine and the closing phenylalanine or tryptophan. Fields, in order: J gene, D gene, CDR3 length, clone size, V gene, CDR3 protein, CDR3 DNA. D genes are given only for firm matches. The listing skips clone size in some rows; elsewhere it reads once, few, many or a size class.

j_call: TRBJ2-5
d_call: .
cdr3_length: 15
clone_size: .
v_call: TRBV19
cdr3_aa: CASSINPQAGETQYF
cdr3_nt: TGTGCCAGTAGTATCAACCCACAGGCCGGGGAGACCCAGTACTTC

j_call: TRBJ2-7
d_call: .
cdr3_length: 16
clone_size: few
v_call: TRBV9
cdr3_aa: CASSVDKAAKAREQYF
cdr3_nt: TGTGCCAGCAGCGTAGATAAGGCCGCAAAGGCGCGCGAGCAGTACTTC

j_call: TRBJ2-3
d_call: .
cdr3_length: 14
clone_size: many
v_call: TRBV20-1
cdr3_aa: CSARGDIGTDTQYF
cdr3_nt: TGCAGTGCTAGAGGGGATATCGGCACAGATACGCAGTATTTT

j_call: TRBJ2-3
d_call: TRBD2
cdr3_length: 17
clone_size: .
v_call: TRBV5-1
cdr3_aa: CASSLGTSGRAVDTQYF
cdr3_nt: TGCGCCAGCAGCTTGGGGACTAGCGGGAGGGCCGTGGATACGCAGTATTTT

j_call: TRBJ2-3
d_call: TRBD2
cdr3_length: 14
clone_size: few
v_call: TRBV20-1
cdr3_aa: CSARAGGPGNTQYF
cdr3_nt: TGCAGTGCTAGAGCGGGGGGGCCGGGGAATACGCAGTATTTT

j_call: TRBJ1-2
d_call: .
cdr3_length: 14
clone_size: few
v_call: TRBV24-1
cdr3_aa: CATSDLGRAHGYTF
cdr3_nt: TGTGCCACCAGTGATTTGGGCAGGGCCCATGGCTACACCTTC

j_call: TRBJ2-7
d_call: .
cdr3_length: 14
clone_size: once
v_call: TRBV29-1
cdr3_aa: CSVEEPASSYEQYF
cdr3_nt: TGCAGCGTTGAAGAACCGGCATCCTCCTACGAGCAGTACTTC

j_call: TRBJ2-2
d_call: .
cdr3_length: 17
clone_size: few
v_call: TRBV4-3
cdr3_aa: CASSQEGGGVGTGELFF
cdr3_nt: TGCGCCAGCAGCCAAGAGGGTGGAGGGGTAGGGACCGGGGAGCTGTTTTTT

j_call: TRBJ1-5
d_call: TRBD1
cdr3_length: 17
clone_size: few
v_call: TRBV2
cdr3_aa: CASGTTDRERGNQPQHF
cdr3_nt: TGTGCCAGCGGAACAACCGACAGGGAGAGGGGTAATCAGCCCCAGCATTTT

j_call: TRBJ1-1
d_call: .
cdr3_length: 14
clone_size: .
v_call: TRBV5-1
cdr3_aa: CASGEEDMNTEAFF
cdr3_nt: TGCGCCAGCGGGGAGGAAGACATGAACACTGAAGCTTTCTTT

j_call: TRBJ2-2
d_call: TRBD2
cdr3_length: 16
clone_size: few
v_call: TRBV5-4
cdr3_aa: CASTGGGTPNTGELFF
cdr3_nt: TGTGCCAGCACCGGGGGGGGGACACCGAACACCGGGGAGCTGTTTTTT